A few counts support the clone carrying this TCR beta chain. Its specificity is unknown. The source material, RNA transcripts, was used to amplify TCR beta CDR3 regions. During a first-round RT-PCR of the TCR CDR3, the HTBI primer set was used. TCRdb passed the multiplex PCR reads through MiXCR, listing each CDR3 protein once. This sample has about 530,000 distinct CDR3 sequences, with 15% to 20% found just once. There are 15 residues in the CDR3. In germline, CDR1 is MGHRA, CDR2 YSYEKL. Trimming removed 1 base from V and 5 bases from J, with 14 bases in between. This specimen comes from a study of T cells in Graves' hyperthyroidism and ophthalmopathy. Study overall: Peripheral blood was secured at the point of initial diagnosis, before any treatment. Notes on the study in general: Ophthalmopathy prediction by the model preceded onset by a median 6.5 months.

Diagnosis rested on symptoms, serum thyroxine and TRAb, thyroid ultrasound, and orbital computed tomography. The PBMCs studied were ones that came from 9 to 10 ml fresh peripheral blood. Sequencing was performed on blood. This chain uses TRBV4-1 with TRBJ2-5; D perhaps matches TRBD1 (6 bases). This receptor was obtained from a young woman with Graves' ophthalmopathy. CDR3 sequence: CASSQVFGGYETQYF. The CDR3, as DNA: TGCGCCAGCAGCCAAGTATTTGGGGGCTATGAGACCCAGTACTTC.